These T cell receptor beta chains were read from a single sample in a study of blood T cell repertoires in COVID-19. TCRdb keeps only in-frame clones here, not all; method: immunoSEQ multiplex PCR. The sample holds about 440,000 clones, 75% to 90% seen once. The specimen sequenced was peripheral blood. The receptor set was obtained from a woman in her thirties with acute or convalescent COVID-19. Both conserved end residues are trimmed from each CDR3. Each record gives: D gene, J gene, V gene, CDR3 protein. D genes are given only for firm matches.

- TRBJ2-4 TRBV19 ASSIGKGVIAKNIQY
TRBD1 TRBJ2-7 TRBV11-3 ASSRTGGVEQY
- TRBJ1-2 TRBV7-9 ASSLGGVTNYGYT
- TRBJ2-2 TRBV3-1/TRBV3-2 ASSQDSRSSELF
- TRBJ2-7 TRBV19 ASSMYGGYEQY
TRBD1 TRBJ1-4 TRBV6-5 ASSSGTVREKLF
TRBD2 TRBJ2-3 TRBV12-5 ASAPSGGAWGDTQY
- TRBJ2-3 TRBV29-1 SVGGGTDTQY
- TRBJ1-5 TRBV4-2 ASSQVPTGWQNSNQPQH
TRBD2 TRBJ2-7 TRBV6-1 ASIYGTSGTYEQY
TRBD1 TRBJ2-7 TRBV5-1 ASSLGTGSTEQY
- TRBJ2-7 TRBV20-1 SARETYEQY
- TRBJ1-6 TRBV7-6 ASSSVPPLSRNSPLH
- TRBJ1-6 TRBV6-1 ASSEAQLTLH
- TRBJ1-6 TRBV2 ATRQDYNSPLH
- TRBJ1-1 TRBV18 ASSLEGSTEAF
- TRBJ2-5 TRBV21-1 ASSKVRSQETQY
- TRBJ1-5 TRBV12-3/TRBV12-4 ASSLGGPQH
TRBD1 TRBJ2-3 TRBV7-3 ASSQRTGLDTDTQY
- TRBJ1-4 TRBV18 ASSPRTATNEKLF
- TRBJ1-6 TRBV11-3 ASSKPFRGEDSPLH
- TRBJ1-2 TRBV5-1 ASSLGFGGLDYGYT
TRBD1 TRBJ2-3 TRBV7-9 ASSYGQGESDTQY
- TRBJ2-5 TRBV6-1 ASSDDYLETQY
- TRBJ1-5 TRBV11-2 ASSLDFLNQPQH
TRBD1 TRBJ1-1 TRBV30 AWSVQGISEAF
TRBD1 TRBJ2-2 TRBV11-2 ASSLTGVTGELF
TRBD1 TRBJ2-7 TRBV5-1 ASSLAPPGQTYSYEQY
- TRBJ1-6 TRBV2 ASSQTDSYNSPLH
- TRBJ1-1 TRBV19 ASSMATVNTEAF
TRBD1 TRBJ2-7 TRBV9 ASSKGGKTYEQY
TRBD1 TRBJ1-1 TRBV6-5 ASSYERGRGNTEAF
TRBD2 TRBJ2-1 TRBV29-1 SSAGGYYYNEQF
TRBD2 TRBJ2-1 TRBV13 ASSPRLAGSGEQF
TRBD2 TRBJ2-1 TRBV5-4 ASSSGGGYNEQF
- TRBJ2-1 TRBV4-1 ASSQDQVAYNEQF
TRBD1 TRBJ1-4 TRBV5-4 ASSFPGQEEKLF
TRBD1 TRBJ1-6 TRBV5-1 ASSFDRGYSPLH
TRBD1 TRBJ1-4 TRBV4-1 ASSQPGTGSEKLF
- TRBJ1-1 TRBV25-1 ASRGGRKAF
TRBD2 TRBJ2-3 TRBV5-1 ASSLAGGAGGALEDTQY
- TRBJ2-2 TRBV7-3 ASPQETDSNTGELF
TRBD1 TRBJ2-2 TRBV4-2 ASSQLRGRGQAGELF
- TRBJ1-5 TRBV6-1 ASSERNQPQH
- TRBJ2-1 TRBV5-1 ASSSGGANEQF
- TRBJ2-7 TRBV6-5 ASSYSLNGDEQY
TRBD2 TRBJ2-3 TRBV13 ASSPRTSGGADTQY
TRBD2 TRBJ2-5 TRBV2 ASSRRLAGLGTETQY
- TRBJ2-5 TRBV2 ASNGLGFETQY
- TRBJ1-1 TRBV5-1 ASSSSGKGKDTEAF
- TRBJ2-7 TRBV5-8 ASSLEESLWDEQY
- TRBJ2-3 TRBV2 ASRVLSTDTQY
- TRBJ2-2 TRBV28 ASKNGGANTGELF
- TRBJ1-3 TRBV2 ASSKQAVSGNTIY
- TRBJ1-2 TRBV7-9 ASSPQYGYT
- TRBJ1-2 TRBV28 ASSGLESYVYT
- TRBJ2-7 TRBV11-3 ASSLEFGPDYEQY
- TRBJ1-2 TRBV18 ASSPEQLYGYT